The 8 T cell receptor beta chains below come from one sample, sequenced in a study of PD-1 blockade in classical Hodgkin lymphoma. Relapses following autologous stem cell transplantation were seen in all patients, with brentuximab vedotin exposure varying. The protocol was immunoSEQ multiplex PCR, while the TCRdb copy is restricted to in-frame clones and leaves out a portion. The sample has around 43,000 clones, 78% seen once. The input for sequencing was peripheral blood mononuclear cells (PBMCs), taken at baseline. These receptors were taken from a human donor with classical Hodgkin lymphoma.

This rearrangement joins TRBV10-3 to TRBJ2-5, with TRBD2 matching 8 bases. V dropped 4 bases and J dropped 0; count of bases not matched to a gene: 7. CDR1 and CDR2 (germline): ENHRY, SYGVKD. The CDR3 is made up of 16 amino acids. The CDR3 DNA sequence: TGTGCCATCAGTGTTGAGGCTAGCGGGTACCAAGAGACCCAGTACTTC. As protein: CAISVEASGYQETQYF.

CDR3: CASISRDRAYNEQFF. The CDR3 DNA sequence: TGTGCCAGTATCTCCCGGGACAGGGCCTACAATGAGCAGTTCTTC. The rearrangement uses TRBV19 and TRBJ2-1; TRBD1 agrees at 9 bases. J was trimmed by 2 bases and V by 7 bases; bases with no gene match: 6. Germline V gives CDR1 LNHDA, CDR2 SQIVND (reference sequence). This CDR3 comprises 15 residues.

The chain combines TRBV5-4 with TRBJ2-1; a weak D match, TRBD1 (5 bases). V was trimmed by 0 bases and J by 4 bases, leaving 11 bases between them. CDR1 is SGHNT and CDR2 is YYREEE in the germline V gene (reference sequence). The CDR3 is 15 residues long. CDR3 residues: CASSLDTQGYNEQFF. The CDR3 DNA reads as TGTGCCAGCAGCTTGGACACCCAGGGATACAATGAGCAGTTCTTC.

The rearrangement uses TRBV5-4 and TRBJ2-3; 8 nucleotides align to TRBD1. J lost 4 bases, V lost 1 base, and 11 bases had no gene match. This CDR3 spans 17 amino acids. Germline V gene sequence: CDR1 SGHNT, CDR2 YYREEE (reference sequence). The CDR3 reads CASSLLRGQGAADTQYF. Written as DNA, the CDR3 is TGTGCCAGCAGCTTGTTACGAGGACAGGGTGCCGCAGATACGCAGTATTTT.

The chain combines TRBV4-3 with TRBJ1-6; no clear D gene. Trimming took 3 bases from V and 7 from J, leaving 16 bases between them. Germline values: CDR1 LGHNA, CDR2 YSLEER. This CDR3 spans 16 amino acids. The CDR3 bases are TGCGCCAGCAGCCATGTCGGCAGAGCCCCCAATTCACCCCTCCACTTT. This gives the protein CASSHVGRAPNSPLHF.

The V gene is TRBV5-4, the J gene TRBJ2-3; 8 bases match TRBD2. Germline V gene sequence: CDR1 SGHNT, CDR2 YYREEE (reference sequence). The CDR3 contains 15 residues. The trim removed 4 bases at V and 0 bases at J, leaving 4 bases unmatched. Here the CDR3 reads CASSVGGGSTDTQYF. The CDR3 nucleotides read TGTGCCAGCAGCGTCGGGGGGGGTAGCACAGATACGCAGTATTTT.

The gene calls are TRBV18 and TRBJ2-7, with 7 bases identical to TRBD1. CDR1 and CDR2 (germline): KGHSH, LQKENI. V lost 0 bases and J lost 7; bases outside the gene matches: 3. This CDR3 is built from 13 residues. CDR3 nucleotide sequence: TGTGCCAGCTCACCACCGGGACAGCCAGAGCAGTACTTC. This sequence encodes CASSPPGQPEQYF.

The V call is TRBV7-2, the J call TRBJ2-3; 13 bases agree with TRBD2. CDR1 is SGHTA, CDR2 FQGNSA, per germline. V shed 5 bases and J 1 base; nucleotides not matched to a gene: 3. This CDR3 region has 16 residues. CDR3 loop: CASSRGLAGRTDTQYF. The CDR3 region has the DNA TGTGCCAGCAGCCGGGGACTAGCGGGACGCACAGATACGCAGTATTTT.